This TCR beta chain was identified during a study of CD8 T cells in Susac syndrome. Peripheral blood CD8+ and CD4+ T cells were profiled by TCR beta sequencing. CDR1 MNHNS and CDR2 SASEGT come from the germline V gene. Trimming removed 6 bases at V and 0 bases at J, with 17 bases between. The CDR3 is 16 residues long. Random hexamers served to reverse transcribe roughly 0.45 to 1 ug RNA. Amplification of TCR beta CDR3 was carried out by immunoSEQ multiplex PCR, which covered 54 Vbeta and 13 Jbeta segments. TCRdb called the immunoSEQ multiplex PCR reads again in MiXCR, with one record for every CDR3 protein. The sample contains nearly 200,000 distinct CDR3 sequences, 90% to 95% of which appear only once.

The receptor was derived from a human donor with multiple sclerosis. The V gene is TRBV6-1, the J gene TRBJ1-1; weak D call: TRBD1 (6 bases). The sample was CD4+ T cells from PBMCs. CDR3 sequence reads: CASSPQGRSMNTEAFF. Here the CDR3 DNA reads TGTGCCAGCAGCCCCCAGGGGAGGAGTATGAACACTGAAGCTTTCTTT.